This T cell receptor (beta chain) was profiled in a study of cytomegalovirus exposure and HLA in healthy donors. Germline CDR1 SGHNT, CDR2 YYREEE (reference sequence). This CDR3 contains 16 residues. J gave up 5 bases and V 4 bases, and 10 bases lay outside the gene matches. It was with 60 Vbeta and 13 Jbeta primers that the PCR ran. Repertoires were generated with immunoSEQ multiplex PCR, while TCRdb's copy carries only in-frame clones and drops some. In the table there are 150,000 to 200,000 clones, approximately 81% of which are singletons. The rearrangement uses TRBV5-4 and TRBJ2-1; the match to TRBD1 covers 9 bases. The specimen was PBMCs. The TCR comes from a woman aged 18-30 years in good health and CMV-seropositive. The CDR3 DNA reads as TGTGCCAGCAGCCCTCCCCTGACAGGGGGTGACAATGAGCAGTTCTTC. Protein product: CASSPPLTGGDNEQFF.